There are a few counts of the clone carrying this T cell receptor beta chain. Germline loops: CDR1 SGHAT, CDR2 FQNNGV. The CDR3 length is 14 residues. V dropped 5 bases and J dropped 3; count of bases not matched to a gene: 5. The PCR employed 60 Vbeta primers together with 13 Jbeta primers. Some clones are missing from TCRdb's copy, which holds only in-frame ones; the method was immunoSEQ multiplex PCR. Of some 120,000 clones listed, around 70% are singletons. This sample is drawn from a study of cytomegalovirus exposure and HLA in healthy donors. The sample taken for sequencing was PBMCs. The receptor comes from a man in his thirties or forties in good health and CMV-seropositive. The rearrangement uses TRBV11-2 and TRBJ2-7, with 9 positions matching TRBD1. The CDR3 loop reads CASSQGQGYYEQYF. The CDR3 DNA reads TGTGCCAGCAGCCAGGGACAGGGATACTACGAGCAGTACTTC.